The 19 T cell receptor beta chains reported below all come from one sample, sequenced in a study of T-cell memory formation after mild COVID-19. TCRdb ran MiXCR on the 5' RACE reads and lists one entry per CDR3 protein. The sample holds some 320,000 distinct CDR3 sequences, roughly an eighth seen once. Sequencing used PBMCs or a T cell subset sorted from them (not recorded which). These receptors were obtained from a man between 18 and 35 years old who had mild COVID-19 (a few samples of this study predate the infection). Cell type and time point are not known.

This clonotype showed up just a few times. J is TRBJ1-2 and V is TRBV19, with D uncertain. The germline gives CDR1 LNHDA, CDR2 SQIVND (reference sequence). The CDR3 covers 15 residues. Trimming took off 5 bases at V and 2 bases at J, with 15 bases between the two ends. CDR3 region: CASSLRVLGNYGYTF. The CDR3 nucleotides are TGTGCCAGTAGTCTACGGGTCCTCGGCAACTATGGCTACACCTTC.

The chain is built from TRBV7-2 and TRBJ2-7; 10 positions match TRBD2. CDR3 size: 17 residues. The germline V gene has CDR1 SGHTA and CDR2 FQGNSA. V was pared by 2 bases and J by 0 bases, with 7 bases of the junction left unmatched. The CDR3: CASSLSPSGGNSYEQYF. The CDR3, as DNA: TGTGCCAGCAGCTTATCCCCTAGCGGGGGTAACTCCTACGAGCAGTACTTC.

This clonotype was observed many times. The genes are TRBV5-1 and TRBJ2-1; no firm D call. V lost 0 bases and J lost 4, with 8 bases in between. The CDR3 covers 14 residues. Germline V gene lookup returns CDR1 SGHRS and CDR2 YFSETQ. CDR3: CASSLVQAYNEQFF. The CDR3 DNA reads TGCGCCAGCAGCTTGGTCCAGGCTTACAATGAGCAGTTCTTC.

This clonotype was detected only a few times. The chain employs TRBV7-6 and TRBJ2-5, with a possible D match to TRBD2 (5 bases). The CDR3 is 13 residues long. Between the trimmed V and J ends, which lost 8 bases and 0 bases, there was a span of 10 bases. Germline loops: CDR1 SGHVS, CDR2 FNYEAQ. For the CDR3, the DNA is TGTGCCAGCGGCCGAGGGCACCAAGAGACCCAGTACTTC. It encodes CASGRGHQETQYF. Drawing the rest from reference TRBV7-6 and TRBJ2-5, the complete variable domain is GAGVSQSPRYKVTKRGQDVALRCDPISGHVSLYWYRQALGQGPEFLTYFNYEAQQDKSGLPNDRFSAERPEGSISTLTIQRTEQRDSAMYRCASGRGHQETQYFGPGTRLLVL.

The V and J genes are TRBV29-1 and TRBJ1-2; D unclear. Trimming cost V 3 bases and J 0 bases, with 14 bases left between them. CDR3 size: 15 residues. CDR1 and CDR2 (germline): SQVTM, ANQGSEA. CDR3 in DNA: TGCAGCGTTGACGGTGCACGTAGAGCTAACTATGGCTACACCTTC. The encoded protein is CSVDGARRANYGYTF.

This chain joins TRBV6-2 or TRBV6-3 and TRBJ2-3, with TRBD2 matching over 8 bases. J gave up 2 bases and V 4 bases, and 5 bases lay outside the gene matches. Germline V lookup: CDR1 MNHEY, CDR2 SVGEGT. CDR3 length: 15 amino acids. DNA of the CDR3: TGTGCCAGCAGTTTTCCGGGGGGGACCACAGATACGCAGTATTTT. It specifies CASSFPGGTTDTQYF.

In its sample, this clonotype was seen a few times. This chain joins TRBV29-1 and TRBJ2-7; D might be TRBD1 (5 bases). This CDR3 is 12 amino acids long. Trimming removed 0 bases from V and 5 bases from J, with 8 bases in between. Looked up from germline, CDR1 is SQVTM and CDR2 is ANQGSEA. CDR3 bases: TGCAGCGTTGAAGATCAGGGCGACGAGCAGTACTTC. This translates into CSVEDQGDEQYF.

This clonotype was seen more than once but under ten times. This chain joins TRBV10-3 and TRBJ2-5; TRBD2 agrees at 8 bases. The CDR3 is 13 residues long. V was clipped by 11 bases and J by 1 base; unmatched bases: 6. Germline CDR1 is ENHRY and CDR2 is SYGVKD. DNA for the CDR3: TGTGCCTCAGCGGGGGACCTCCAAGAGACCCAGTACTTC. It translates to CASAGDLQETQYF.

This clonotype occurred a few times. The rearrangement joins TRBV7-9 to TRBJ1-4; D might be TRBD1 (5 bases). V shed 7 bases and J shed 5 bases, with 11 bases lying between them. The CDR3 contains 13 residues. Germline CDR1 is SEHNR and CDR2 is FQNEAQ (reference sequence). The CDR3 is CASNPGINEKLFF. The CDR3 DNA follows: TGTGCCAGCAACCCAGGGATAAATGAAAAACTGTTTTTT.

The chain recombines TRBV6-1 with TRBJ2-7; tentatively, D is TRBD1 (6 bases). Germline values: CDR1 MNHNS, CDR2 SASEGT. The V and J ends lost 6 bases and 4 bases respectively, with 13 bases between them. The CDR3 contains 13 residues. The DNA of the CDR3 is TGTGCCAGCAGAATCAGGGGAAGGTACGAGCAGTACTTC. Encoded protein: CASRIRGRYEQYF.

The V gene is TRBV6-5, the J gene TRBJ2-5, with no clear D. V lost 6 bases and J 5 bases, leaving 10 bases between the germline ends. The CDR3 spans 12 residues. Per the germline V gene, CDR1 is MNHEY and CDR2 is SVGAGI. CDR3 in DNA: TGTGCCAGCAGAATCGGTCCTGAGACCCAGTACTTC. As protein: CASRIGPETQYF.

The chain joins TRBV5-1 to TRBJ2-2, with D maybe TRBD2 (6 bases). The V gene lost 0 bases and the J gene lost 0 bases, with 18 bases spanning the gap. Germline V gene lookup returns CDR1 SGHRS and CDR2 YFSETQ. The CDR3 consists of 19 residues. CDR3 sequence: CASSLAWGESKTNTGELFF. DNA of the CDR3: TGCGCCAGCAGCTTGGCTTGGGGGGAGTCAAAGACGAACACCGGGGAGCTGTTTTTT. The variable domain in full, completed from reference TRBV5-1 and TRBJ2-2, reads KAGVTQTPRYLIKTRGQQVTLSCSPISGHRSVSWYQQTPGQGLQFLFEYFSETQRNKGNFPGRFSGRQFSNSRSEMNVSTLELGDSALYLCASSLAWGESKTNTGELFFGEGSRLTVL.

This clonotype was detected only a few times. In nucleotides, the CDR3 is TGTGCCACCAGTGATGCCCGACTAGCGGGGGCAGATACGCAGTATTTT. This sequence encodes CATSDARLAGADTQYF. The gene calls are TRBV24-1 and TRBJ2-3; 12 bases fit TRBD2. J lost 4 bases, V lost 3 bases, and 4 bases had no gene match. Germline V lookup: CDR1 KGHDR, CDR2 SFDVKD. The length of the CDR3 is 16 residues.

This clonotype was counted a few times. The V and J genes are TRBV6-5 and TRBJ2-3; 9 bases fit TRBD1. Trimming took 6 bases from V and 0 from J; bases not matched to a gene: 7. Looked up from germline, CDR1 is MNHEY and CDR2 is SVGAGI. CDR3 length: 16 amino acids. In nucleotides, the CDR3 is TGTGCCAGCAGGCCACAGGGGGCCTCTAGCACAGATACGCAGTATTTT. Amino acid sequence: CASRPQGASSTDTQYF.

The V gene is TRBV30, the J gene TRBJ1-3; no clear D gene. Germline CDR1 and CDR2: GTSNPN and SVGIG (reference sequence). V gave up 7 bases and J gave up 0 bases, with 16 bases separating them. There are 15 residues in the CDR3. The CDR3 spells CASALQPYSGNTIYF. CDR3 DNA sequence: TGTGCCTCGGCGTTGCAACCGTACTCTGGAAACACCATATATTTT.

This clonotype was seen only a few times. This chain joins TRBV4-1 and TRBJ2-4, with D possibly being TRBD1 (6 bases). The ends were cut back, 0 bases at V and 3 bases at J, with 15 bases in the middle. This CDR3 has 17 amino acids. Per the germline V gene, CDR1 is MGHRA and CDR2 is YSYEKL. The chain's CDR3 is CASSQDHRQVVKNIQYF. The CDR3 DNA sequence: TGCGCCAGCAGCCAAGATCATAGACAGGTTGTCAAAAACATTCAGTACTTC.

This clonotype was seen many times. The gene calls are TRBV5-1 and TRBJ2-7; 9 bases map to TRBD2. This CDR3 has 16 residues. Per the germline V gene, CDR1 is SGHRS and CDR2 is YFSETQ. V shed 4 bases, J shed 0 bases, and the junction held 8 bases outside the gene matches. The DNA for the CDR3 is TGCGCCAGCAGCGGCGGGGGGGTTACCAGCTCCTACGAGCAGTACTTC. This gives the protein CASSGGGVTSSYEQYF.

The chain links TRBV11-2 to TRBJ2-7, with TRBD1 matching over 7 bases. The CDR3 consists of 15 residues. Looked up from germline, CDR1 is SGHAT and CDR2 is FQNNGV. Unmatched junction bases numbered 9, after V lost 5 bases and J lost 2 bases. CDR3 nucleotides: TGTGCCAGCAGCGCTTTGACAGGGTTCGCCTACGAGCAGTACGTC. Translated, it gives CASSALTGFAYEQYV.

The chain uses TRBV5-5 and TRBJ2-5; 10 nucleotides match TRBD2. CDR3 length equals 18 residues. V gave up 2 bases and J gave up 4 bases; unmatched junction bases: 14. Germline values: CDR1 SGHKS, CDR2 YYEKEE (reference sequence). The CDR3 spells CASSFRRAVAGGGETQYF. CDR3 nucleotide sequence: TGTGCCAGCAGCTTTCGCAGGGCGGTAGCGGGGGGTGGAGAGACCCAGTACTTC.